These 21 T cell receptor beta chains share one sample of origin, sequenced in a study of T cell changes during pregnancy in multiple sclerosis. Repertoires were generated with immunoSEQ multiplex PCR, while TCRdb's copy carries only in-frame clones and drops some. The sample lists 45,000 to 60,000 clones, roughly nine tenths occurring once. Sequenced material: CD8+ T cells from peripheral blood mononuclear cells, taken before pregnancy. Receptor source: a female donor with multiple sclerosis, enrolled in a pregnancy study.

This chain joins TRBV11-3 and TRBJ2-1, with 11 bases that match TRBD2. V trimming: 5 bases; J trimming: 10 bases; junction bases outside the gene matches: 7. This CDR3 has 14 residues. CDR1 is SGHNT and CDR2 is YENEEA in the germline V gene. This CDR3 reads CASSPGTSGLEQFF. The DNA for the CDR3 is TGTGCCAGCAGCCCGGGGACTAGCGGACTGGAGCAGTTCTTC.

V and J are TRBV9 and TRBJ2-7; 7 bases align to TRBD1. Germline V gene data show CDR1 as SGDLS and CDR2 as YYNGEE. This CDR3 comprises 14 residues. The V segment lost 0 bases and the J segment 3 bases; nucleotides outside the gene matches: 3. The CDR3 coding sequence is TGTGCCAGCAGCGTAGAATACAGGGGCTACGAGCAGTACTTC. Protein product: CASSVEYRGYEQYF.

The chain carries TRBV5-6 and TRBJ2-7; D is possibly TRBD2 (6 bases). Germline V CDR1 and CDR2: SGHDT, YYEEEE. The CDR3 totals 13 residues. Trimming took 4 bases from V and 2 from J, leaving 10 bases between them. The CDR3 DNA is TGTGCCAGCAGCGGCGGGAATCCCTACGAGCAGTACTTC. This gives the protein CASSGGNPYEQYF.

This clone was detected only a few times. The genes are TRBV4-3 and TRBJ2-1; D call uncertain. The CDR3 consists of 14 residues. The V gene's germline CDR1 is LGHNA and CDR2 YSLEER. The ends were cut back, 4 bases at V and 5 bases at J, with 12 bases in the middle. CDR3 sequence reads: CASSRGAFDNEQFF. CDR3 nucleotides: TGCGCCAGCAGCCGCGGTGCCTTTGACAATGAGCAGTTCTTC.

This rearrangement joins TRBV10-2 to TRBJ2-3, with 7 bases aligning to TRBD2. Trimming took 1 base from V and 0 from J; bases not matched to a gene: 4. The germline V gene has CDR1 WSHSY and CDR2 SAAADI. This CDR3 has 16 residues. The CDR3, as DNA: TGCGCCAGCAGTGAGTGGGGCGGGGGAAGCACAGATACGCAGTATTTT. Its protein is CASSEWGGGSTDTQYF.

V and J are TRBV7-3 and TRBJ1-2; tentative D call: TRBD1 (5 bases). CDR1 SGHTA and CDR2 FQGTGA come from the germline V gene. The ends were cut back, 2 bases at V and 2 bases at J, with 12 bases in the middle. The CDR3 has 15 residues. Here the CDR3 reads CASSLQGGTNYGYTF. The DNA for the CDR3 is TGTGCCAGCAGCTTACAGGGAGGGACGAACTATGGCTACACCTTC.

This chain joins TRBV30 and TRBJ1-2, with 8 bases identical to TRBD1. V lost 5 bases, J lost 6 bases, and 5 bases stayed unmatched. Germline lookup yields CDR1 GTSNPN and CDR2 SVGIG (reference sequence). The CDR3 length is 12 residues. CDR3 amino acids: CAWDGQGHGYTF. The DNA for the CDR3 is TGTGCCTGGGACGGACAGGGCCATGGCTACACCTTC.

CDR3 residues: CASSSLTGGYTDTQYF. As DNA, the CDR3 is TGTGCCAGCAGTTCCCTAACCGGGGGGTACACAGATACGCAGTATTTT. The V and J genes are TRBV7-2 and TRBJ2-3; 7 bases match TRBD2. The CDR3 loop spans 16 amino acids. Trimming cost V 6 bases and J 2 bases; bases outside gene matches: 11. Germline loops: CDR1 SGHTA, CDR2 FQGNSA.

The chain joins TRBV29-1 to TRBJ1-2, with D hard to call. Germline V CDR1 and CDR2: SQVTM, ANQGSEA. The V end lost 7 bases, the J end lost 1 base, and 10 bases lay between the germline ends. This CDR3 region has 12 residues. The CDR3 region has the DNA TGCAGCGCCGACTCAGATAACTATGGCTACACCTTC. As protein: CSADSDNYGYTF.

The chain carries TRBV6-5 and TRBJ2-1; TRBD2 matches 12 bases. J was trimmed by 6 bases and V by 5 bases; bases with no gene match: 5. Germline V CDR1 and CDR2: MNHEY, SVGAGI. The CDR3 totals 15 residues. DNA for the CDR3: TGTGCCAGCAGTCCCCTAGCGGGGGGGCCCAATGAGCAGTTCTTC. It codes for CASSPLAGGPNEQFF.

The chain uses TRBV27 and TRBJ2-1, with D possibly matching TRBD2 (6 bases). V was clipped by 7 bases and J by 3 bases, with 13 bases between them. Germline V gene data show CDR1 as MNHEY and CDR2 as SMNVEV (reference sequence). The CDR3 length is 14 residues. CDR3 sequence (DNA): TGTGCCAGCACCTATTCGGGGGACTACAATGAGCAGTTCTTC. Residues: CASTYSGDYNEQFF.

The chain has TRBV19 and TRBJ2-7; 9 bases map to TRBD2. Losses at the gene ends were 5 bases for V and 6 bases for J; bases not matched to a gene: 8. Germline V gives CDR1 LNHDA, CDR2 SQIVND (reference sequence). The CDR3 totals 14 residues. The CDR3: CASSPPGGGVEQYF. CDR3 nucleotides: TGTGCCAGTAGTCCCCCTGGCGGGGGGGTCGAGCAGTACTTC.

The V call is TRBV6-5, the J call TRBJ2-7, with D maybe TRBD2 (6 bases). CDR1 and CDR2 from the germline V gene are MNHEY and SVGAGI. V was shortened by 3 bases and J by 1 base, with 7 bases between the two germline ends. The CDR3 is made up of 13 amino acids. This CDR3 reads CASSYGTSYEQYF. The DNA for the CDR3 is TGTGCCAGCAGTTATGGGACTTCCTACGAGCAGTACTTC.

The table lists this clone with a count of one. Here the CDR3 DNA reads TGTGCCAGCAGTCCCCTTCAGAACAGGGACAATCAGCCCCAGCATTTT. Translated: CASSPLQNRDNQPQHF. The J gene is TRBJ1-5, the V gene TRBV28; maybe TRBD1 (6 bases). The length of the CDR3 is 16 residues. V shed 5 bases and J shed 3 bases, with 17 bases lying between them. The V gene's germline CDR1 is MDHEN and CDR2 SYDVKM. Based on the CDR3 plus reference TRBV28 and TRBJ1-5, the full variable domain is DVKVTQSSRYLVKRTGEKVFLECVQDMDHENMFWYRQDPGLGLRLIYFSYDVKMKEKGDIPEGYSVSREKKERFSLILESASTNQTSMYLCASSPLQNRDNQPQHFGDGTRLSIL.

This chain links TRBV7-9 with TRBJ1-2; TRBD1 aligns across 8 bases. This CDR3 spans 15 amino acids. CDR1 is SEHNR and CDR2 is FQNEAQ in the germline V gene (reference sequence). J gave up 4 bases and V 4 bases, and 8 bases lay outside the gene matches. The CDR3 DNA reads as TGTGCCAGCAGCTCCGTGGACAGGGCGTTCTATGGCTACACCTTC. Translation: CASSSVDRAFYGYTF.

This clone was seen just once. This chain joins TRBV6-4 and TRBJ1-6; D not resolved. The ends were cut back, 3 bases at V and 8 bases at J, with 8 bases in the middle. The V gene's germline CDR1 is MRHNA and CDR2 SNTAGT. CDR3 length equals 13 residues. The CDR3 sequence is CASSEATHSPLHF. The DNA for the CDR3 is TGTGCCAGCAGTGAAGCCACCCATTCACCCCTCCACTTT.

Points on this clone: The junction departs from the called germline gene at one end, perhaps through a read error. The gene calls are TRBV4-3 and TRBJ2-2; TRBD2 agrees at 8 bases. Germline V CDR1 and CDR2: LGHNA, YSLEER. This CDR3 comprises 16 residues. CDR3 in DNA: TGCGCCAGCAGCCAAGACCCGGGGGGGAACTCCGGGGAGCTGTTTTTT. It specifies CASSQDPGGNSGELFF.

This sequence joins TRBV19 and TRBJ2-3; 9 positions match TRBD1. Germline CDR1 is LNHDA and CDR2 is SQIVND (reference sequence). The length of the CDR3 is 15 residues. The J segment lost 3 bases and the V segment lost 3 bases, leaving 4 bases of the junction unmatched. CDR3 protein: CASSMGDRETDTQYF. The CDR3 nucleotides are TGTGCCAGTAGTATGGGGGACAGGGAAACAGATACGCAGTATTTT. The complete variable domain, with remaining parts taken from reference TRBV19 and TRBJ2-3, reads DGGITQSPKYLFRKEGQNVTLSCEQNLNHDAMYWYRQDPGQGLRLIYYSQIVNDFQKGDIAEGYSVSREKKESFPLTVTSAQKNPTAFYLCASSMGDRETDTQYFGPGTRLTVL.

The chain employs TRBV7-3 and TRBJ2-5; 14 nucleotides line up with TRBD2. V trimming: 2 bases; J trimming: 1 base; junction bases outside the gene matches: 3. Germline V gene sequence: CDR1 SGHTA, CDR2 FQGTGA. This CDR3 spans 17 amino acids. The CDR3, as DNA: TGTGCCAGCAGCTTATTCGGGACTAGCGGGGGCCAAGAGACCCAGTACTTC. This sequence encodes CASSLFGTSGGQETQYF.

J is TRBJ2-4 and V is TRBV21-1; the listed D gene, TRBD1, was not tested against the DNA. TRBV21-1 is assigned pseudogene status. The CDR3 is 12 residues long. CDR3 region: CANNRVGDIQYF. CDR3 DNA: TGTGCCAACAACAGGGTGGGGGACATTCAGTACTTC.

This clone showed up just a few times. The chain couples TRBV27 to TRBJ2-7, with 7 bases matching TRBD1. Germline values: CDR1 MNHEY, CDR2 SMNVEV (reference sequence). The J segment lost 7 bases and the V segment lost 5 bases, leaving 5 bases of the junction unmatched. CDR3 length: 12 amino acids. CDR3 bases: TGTGCCAGCAGTCACACAGGGGTAGAGCAGTACTTC. It is translated as CASSHTGVEQYF.